At least ten counts were recorded for the clone carrying this TCR beta chain. The sample is drawn from a study of T cells in Graves' hyperthyroidism and ophthalmopathy. Germline loops: CDR1 PRHDT, CDR2 FYEKMQ (reference sequence). V lost 3 bases to trimming and J lost 8 bases, with 11 bases between them. The CDR3 totals 14 residues. Researchers defined stable Graves' hyperthyroidism as no ophthalmopathy progression within 18 months. These patients, aged 18 to 65, had recently diagnosed hyperthyroidism lasting under 2 months. Thyroid ultrasound and orbital computed tomography, with clinical symptoms and serum thyroxine and TRAb, informed diagnoses. Template material for amplifying TCR beta CDR3 regions consisted of RNA transcripts. Primed by the HTBI set, a first-round RT-PCR was run on the TCR CDR3. Each CDR3 protein is one row after TCRdb ran MiXCR on the multiplex PCR reads. The sample shows over 150,000 distinct CDR3 sequences, about 15% of them seen only once.

The V and J genes are TRBV13 and TRBJ1-6; no definite D call. The sample was blood. The sequence was collected from a woman in her forties or fifties with Graves' hyperthyroidism. CDR3 amino acids: CASSLRGRDSPLHF. The CDR3, as DNA: TGTGCCAGCAGCTTGAGAGGGAGGGATTCACCCCTCCACTTT.